Listed below are T cell receptor beta chains from one sample, sequenced in a study of blood T cell repertoires in COVID-19. Assay: immunoSEQ multiplex PCR; the TCRdb copy retains only in-frame clones and omits some. Of more than 75,000 clones in the sample, approximately 80% were seen once. The material sequenced was peripheral blood. The receptor source for this set is a human donor in a cohort sampled during active COVID-19. The CDR3 runs from the conserved cysteine through the conserved F or W. The D gene is left open where the match is weak. Clone size is shown for a subset of rows, as once, few, many or a class of expanded clone.

j_call | clone_size | cdr3_length | v_call | d_call | cdr3_aa | cdr3_nt
TRBJ1-4 | NA | 15 | TRBV2 | NA | CASQGPERGTEKLFF | TGTGCCAGCCAAGGGCCTGAGCGGGGGACTGAAAAACTGTTTTTT
TRBJ1-2 | NA | 14 | TRBV19 | NA | CASSMAAGNYGYTF | TGTGCCAGTAGTATGGCCGCAGGGAACTATGGCTACACCTTC
TRBJ1-2 | NA | 14 | TRBV6-2/TRBV6-3 | NA | CASSMTLANYGYTF | TGTGCCAGCAGTATGACACTAGCTAACTATGGCTACACCTTC
TRBJ2-3 | NA | 15 | TRBV7-9 | TRBD2 | CASSGGLAGTDTQYF | TGTGCCAGCAGCGGGGGACTAGCGGGAACAGATACGCAGTATTTT
TRBJ2-7 | NA | 11 | TRBV3-1/TRBV3-2 | NA | CASSHGGEQYF | TGTGCCAGCAGCCACGGGGGCGAGCAGTACTTC
TRBJ1-4 | NA | 13 | TRBV30 | NA | CAWSTRTVEKLFF | TGTGCCTGGAGTACACGGACAGTCGAAAAACTGTTTTTT
TRBJ2-7 | NA | 12 | TRBV12-3/TRBV12-4 | NA | CASSLITYEQYF | TGTGCCAGCAGTCTTATAACCTACGAGCAGTACTTC
TRBJ2-3 | once | 17 | TRBV5-1 | TRBD2 | CASSLGAGVGSTDTQYF | TGCGCCAGCAGCTTGGGAGCGGGAGTGGGTAGCACAGATACGCAGTATTTT
TRBJ1-2 | NA | 13 | TRBV12-3/TRBV12-4 | NA | CASSSTGTSGYTF | TGTGCCAGCAGTTCAACAGGGACCAGTGGCTACACCTTC
TRBJ1-1 | NA | 15 | TRBV2 | TRBD1 | CASNYLGQGGTEAFF | TGTGCCAGCAATTACCTTGGACAGGGAGGGACTGAAGCTTTCTTT
TRBJ1-6 | NA | 15 | TRBV25-1 | NA | CASSDQGGYNSPLHF | TGTGCCAGCAGTGACCAAGGAGGATATAATTCACCCCTCCACTTT
TRBJ1-1 | NA | 11 | TRBV3-1/TRBV3-2 | NA | CASSRTGEAFF | TGTGCCAGCAGTCGAACAGGGGAAGCTTTCTTT
TRBJ2-5 | NA | 14 | TRBV18 | NA | CASSPLRNQETQYF | TGTGCCAGCTCACCACTTAGAAACCAAGAGACCCAGTACTTC
TRBJ2-2 | NA | 17 | TRBV7-3 | TRBD2 | CASSLSPSGRGAGELFF | TGTGCCAGCAGCTTATCCCCTAGCGGGAGAGGGGCCGGGGAGCTGTTTTTT
TRBJ2-7 | NA | 13 | TRBV3-1/TRBV3-2 | TRBD2 | CASSRLAGYEQYF | TGTGCCAGCAGCCGACTAGCGGGGTACGAGCAGTACTTC
TRBJ2-6 | NA | 15 | TRBV7-2 | NA | CASSLQGGGANVLTF | TGTGCCAGCAGTTTACAGGGAGGTGGGGCCAACGTCCTGACTTTC
TRBJ1-2 | NA | 15 | TRBV9 | NA | CASSDPDGGNYGYTF | TGTGCCAGCAGCGACCCGGACGGGGGGAACTATGGCTACACCTTC
TRBJ2-7 | NA | 11 | TRBV12-3/TRBV12-4 | NA | CASSLNYEQYF | TGTGCCAGCAGTCTAAACTACGAGCAGTACTTC
TRBJ1-1 | NA | 14 | TRBV7-9 | TRBD1 | CASLRTGARTEAFF | TGTGCCAGCCTCCGGACAGGGGCGAGGACTGAAGCTTTCTTT
TRBJ2-1 | many | 15 | TRBV7-8 | TRBD2 | CASSLGAGVYNEQFF | TGTGCCAGCAGCTTAGGCGCGGGAGTGTACAATGAGCAGTTCTTC
TRBJ1-2 | NA | 15 | TRBV7-9 | NA | CASSLATGPNYGYTF | TGTGCCAGCAGCTTAGCGACAGGTCCTAACTATGGCTACACCTTC
TRBJ2-7 | NA | 14 | TRBV5-5 | NA | CASSLAQGKGEQYF | TGTGCCAGCAGCTTGGCGCAGGGAAAGGGCGAGCAGTACTTC
TRBJ2-7 | NA | 16 | TRBV6-1 | TRBD2 | CASSGGGLPSTYEQYF | TGTGCCAGCAGTGGGGGGGGTCTCCCCTCTACGTACGAGCAGTACTTC
TRBJ1-5 | NA | 15 | TRBV3-1/TRBV3-2 | NA | CASSQTPTGSQPQHF | TGTGCCAGCAGCCAAACACCAACAGGGAGTCAGCCCCAGCATTTT
TRBJ2-6 | NA | 15 | TRBV7-9 | TRBD2 | CASSFGGSGANVLTF | TGTGCCAGCAGCTTCGGGGGGTCTGGGGCCAACGTCCTGACTTTC
TRBJ2-3 | NA | 14 | TRBV12-2 | NA | CASRLVTSGPPQYF | TGTGCAAGTCGCTTAGTAACTAGCGGGCCGCCGCAGTATTTT
TRBJ2-5 | NA | 14 | TRBV18 | TRBD1 | CASSPLQGAFGQYF | TGTGCCAGCTCACCACTACAGGGGGCTTTCGGCCAGTACTTC
TRBJ2-7 | NA | 12 | TRBV18 | NA | CASSLDSDEQYF | TGTGCCAGCTCACTGGACAGTGACGAGCAGTACTTC
TRBJ2-5 | few | 13 | TRBV7-2 | NA | CASSLAWRETQYF | TGTGCCAGCAGCTTAGCTTGGCGGGAGACCCAGTACTTC
TRBJ2-6 | NA | 17 | TRBV7-9 | NA | CASSLAGTTSGANVLTF | TGTGCCAGCAGCTTAGCCGGGACAACCTCTGGGGCCAACGTCCTGACTTTC
TRBJ2-5 | NA | 16 | TRBV19 | NA | CASRGGASGGRETQYF | TGTGCCAGTAGGGGAGGAGCCTCAGGGGGTCGTGAGACCCAGTACTTC
TRBJ1-2 | once | 15 | TRBV7-2 | NA | CASSPFRTDSYGYTF | TGTGCCAGCAGCCCCTTCCGAACAGATTCCTATGGCTACACCTTC
TRBJ1-5 | few | 15 | TRBV2 | NA | CASKSDLDSNQPQHF | TGTGCCAGCAAGTCAGACTTAGATAGCAATCAGCCCCAGCATTTT
TRBJ1-2 | NA | 14 | TRBV6-5 | NA | CASSYSSGGYGYTF | TGTGCCAGCAGTTACTCGAGCGGGGGCTATGGCTACACCTTC
TRBJ1-3 | NA | 14 | TRBV5-1 | NA | CASMESGTGNTIYF | TGCGCCAGCATGGAGTCGGGAACAGGAAACACCATATATTTT
TRBJ2-2 | NA | 15 | TRBV30 | TRBD1 | CAWSVKGAGTGELFF | TGTGCCTGGAGTGTAAAGGGGGCTGGCACCGGGGAGCTGTTTTTT